This record looks at one T cell receptor (beta chain) sequence and its context. This sample was included in a study of blood T cell repertoires in COVID-19. A COVID-19 case had been met by exposed participants during the 2 weeks before study entry. Germline CDR1 and CDR2: LGHDT and YNNKEL (reference sequence). The length of the CDR3 is 14 residues. V lost 1 base, J lost 7 bases, and 11 bases lay in between. Per the study methods: Amplified reference gene primers provided the basis for estimating nucleated cell counts. Sequenced by immunoSEQ multiplex PCR; TCRdb stores in-frame clones only, minus some. The D gene and trimming were derived from the DNA, and the V and J assignments and clone size from that table. Of 330,000 or so clones listed, around nine tenths were seen once; the top ten hold over 1%.

This TCR derives from a woman in her twenties or thirties who had been exposed to COVID-19. This chain connects TRBV3-1 (or the pseudogene TRBV3-2) to TRBJ1-5; D not certain. The sample consisted of PBMCs or T cells enriched from blood (not recorded which). In DNA, the CDR3 is TGTGCCAGCAGCCAAGGCCCGGTATACCAGCCCCAGCATTTT. The encoded protein is CASSQGPVYQPQHF.